This T cell receptor (beta chain) appears in the sequencing data of a study of T cell clonality in common variable immunodeficiency. Study results and caveats: Fewer TCRbeta clones were shared among CVID subjects than controls. In common variable immunodeficiency, TCR beta chains reportedly carried fewer deletions and N-nucleotide insertions.

No CVID subject was ill or on immunomodulatory drugs when sampled. Repertoires were generated with immunoSEQ multiplex PCR, while TCRdb's copy carries only in-frame clones and drops some. Observed in the sample are 2,500 or so clones, none of them singletons. Trimming took 5 bases from V and 5 from J; bases not matched to a gene: 3. The CDR3 spans 13 residues. Germline V lookup: CDR1 LNHDA, CDR2 SQIVND (reference sequence). This clone has a handful of counts. What it recognizes is unknown. The sequenced fragment ends 3 residues before the CDR3 boundary, so the rest is inferred from the germline J gene.

Sequencing was performed on peripheral blood mononuclear cells. V and J are TRBV19 and TRBJ1-5; 7 nucleotides align to TRBD1. The receptor's source is a human donor with common variable immunodeficiency. This chain's CDR3 is CASSVRGYQPQHF. Partial CDR3 DNA: TGTGCCAGTAGTGTCAGGGGGTATCAGCCC.